This TCR beta chain appears in the sequencing data of a study of T cells in Graves' hyperthyroidism and ophthalmopathy. When ophthalmopathy did not progress within 18 months, Graves' hyperthyroidism was considered stable. With a duration under 2 months, the hyperthyroidism was newly diagnosed in patients aged 18 to 65. Researchers barred patients who had uncontrolled infection, other autoimmune disease, pregnancy or lactation. With 2 bases removed from V and 4 bases from J, the gap between germline ends came to 9 bases. Germline V lookup: CDR1 MNHEY, CDR2 SVGAGI. This CDR3 has 15 amino acids. Study findings and constraints: Ophthalmopathy could be told apart from stable hyperthyroidism with a 13 V-J model.

From RNA transcripts, TCR beta CDR3 regions were amplified. The primer set for the first-round RT-PCR of the TCR CDR3 was HTBI. Using its own MiXCR run on the multiplex PCR reads, TCRdb lists one record per CDR3 protein. The profile shows around 700,000 distinct CDR3 sequences, approximately 40% of them singletons. For this clonotype: Its antigen is unknown.

Sequencing used blood. The chain is built from TRBV6-5 and TRBJ1-6; TRBD1 is a possible D gene (6 bases). The receptor was derived from a woman aged 35 to 49 with Graves' hyperthyroidism. As DNA, the CDR3 is TGTGCCAGCAGTTACCAGGGGCATTATAATTCACCCCTCCACTTT. It translates to CASSYQGHYNSPLHF.